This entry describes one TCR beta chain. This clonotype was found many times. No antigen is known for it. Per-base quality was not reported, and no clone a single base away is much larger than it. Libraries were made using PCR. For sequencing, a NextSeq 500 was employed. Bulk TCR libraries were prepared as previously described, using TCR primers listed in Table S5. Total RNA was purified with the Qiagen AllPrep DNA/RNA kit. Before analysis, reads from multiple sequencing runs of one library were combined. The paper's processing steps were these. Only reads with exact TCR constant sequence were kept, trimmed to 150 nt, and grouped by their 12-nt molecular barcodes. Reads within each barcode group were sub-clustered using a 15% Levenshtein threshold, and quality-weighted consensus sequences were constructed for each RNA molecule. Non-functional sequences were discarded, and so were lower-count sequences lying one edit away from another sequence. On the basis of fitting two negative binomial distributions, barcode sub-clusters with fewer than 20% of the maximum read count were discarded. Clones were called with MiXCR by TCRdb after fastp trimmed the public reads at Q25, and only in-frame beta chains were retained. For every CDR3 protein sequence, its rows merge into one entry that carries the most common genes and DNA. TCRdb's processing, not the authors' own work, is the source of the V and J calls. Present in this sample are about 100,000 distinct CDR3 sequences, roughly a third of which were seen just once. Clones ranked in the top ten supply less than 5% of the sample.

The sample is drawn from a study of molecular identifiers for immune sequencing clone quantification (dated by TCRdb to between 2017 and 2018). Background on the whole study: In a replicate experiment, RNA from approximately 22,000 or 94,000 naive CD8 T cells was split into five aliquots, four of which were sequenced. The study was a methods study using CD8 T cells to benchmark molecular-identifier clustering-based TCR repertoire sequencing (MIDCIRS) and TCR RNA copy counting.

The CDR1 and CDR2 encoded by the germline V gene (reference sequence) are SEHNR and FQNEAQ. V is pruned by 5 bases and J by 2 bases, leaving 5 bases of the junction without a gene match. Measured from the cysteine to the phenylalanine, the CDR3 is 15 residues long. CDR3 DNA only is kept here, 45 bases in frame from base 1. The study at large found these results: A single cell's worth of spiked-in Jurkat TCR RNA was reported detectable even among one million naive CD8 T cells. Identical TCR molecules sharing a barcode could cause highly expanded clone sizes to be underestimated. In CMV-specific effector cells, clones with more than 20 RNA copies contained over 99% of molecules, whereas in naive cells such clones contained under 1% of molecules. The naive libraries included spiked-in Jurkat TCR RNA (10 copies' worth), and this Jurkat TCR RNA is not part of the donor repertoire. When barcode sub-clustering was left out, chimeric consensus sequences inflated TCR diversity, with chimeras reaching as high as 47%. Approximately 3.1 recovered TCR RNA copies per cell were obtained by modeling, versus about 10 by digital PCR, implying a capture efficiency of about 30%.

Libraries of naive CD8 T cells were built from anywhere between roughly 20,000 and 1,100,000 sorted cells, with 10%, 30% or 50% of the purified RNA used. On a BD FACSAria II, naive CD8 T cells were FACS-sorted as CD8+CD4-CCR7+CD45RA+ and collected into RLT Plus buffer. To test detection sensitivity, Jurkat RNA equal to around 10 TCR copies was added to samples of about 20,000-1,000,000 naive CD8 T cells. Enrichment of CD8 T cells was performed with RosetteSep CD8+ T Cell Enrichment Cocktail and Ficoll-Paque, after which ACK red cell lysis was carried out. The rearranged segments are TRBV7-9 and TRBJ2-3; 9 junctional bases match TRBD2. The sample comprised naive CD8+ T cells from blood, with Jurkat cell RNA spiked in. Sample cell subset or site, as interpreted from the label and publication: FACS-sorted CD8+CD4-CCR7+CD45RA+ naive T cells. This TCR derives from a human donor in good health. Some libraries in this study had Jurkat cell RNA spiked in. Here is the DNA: TGTGCCAGCAGCCAGGGACTAGCCGACACAGATACGCAGTATTTT. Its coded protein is CASSQGLADTDTQYF.